The next 30 T cell receptor beta chains were all read from a single sample in a study of blood T cell repertoires in COVID-19. Clones were sequenced by immunoSEQ multiplex PCR, and TCRdb holds only the in-frame ones, with some missing. The data show approximately 250,000 clones, with around 89% seen just once and roughly 2.3% held by the top ten. Sequences were obtained from PBMCs or T cells enriched from blood (not recorded which). Receptor source: a woman aged 40-49 years with acute COVID-19.

This chain joins TRBV29-1 and TRBJ2-5, with 8 bases identical to TRBD2. The germline gives CDR1 SQVTM, CDR2 ANQGSEA. The CDR3 sequence is 13 residues long. J gave up 5 bases and V 4 bases, and 6 bases lay outside the gene matches. In DNA form, the CDR3 reads TGCAGCGTTGCGACTAGCGTTGTTGAGACCCAGTACTTC. This gives the protein CSVATSVVETQYF.

This chain uses TRBV10-3 with TRBJ2-1; D is perhaps TRBD1 (5 bases). V lost 2 bases and J 0 bases, leaving 11 bases between the germline ends. This CDR3 is built from 16 residues. The germline CDR1 and CDR2 sequences are ENHRY and SYGVKD. CDR3 loop: CAISERGTSSYNEQFF. The CDR3 region has the DNA TGTGCCATCAGTGAGAGGGGAACGAGCTCCTACAATGAGCAGTTCTTC.

The CDR3, as DNA: TGTGCCATCAGGGGACAGACAGATACGCAGTATTTT. Encoded protein: CAIRGQTDTQYF. The rearrangement links TRBV10-3 to TRBJ2-3, with 7 bases lining up with TRBD1. Germline CDR1 ENHRY, CDR2 SYGVKD. V dropped 6 bases and J dropped 3; count of bases not matched to a gene: 0. The CDR3 runs 12 residues.

V gene TRBV19 combines with J gene TRBJ2-7; D perhaps matches TRBD2 (6 bases). Between the trimmed V and J ends, which lost 1 base and 4 bases, there was a span of 17 bases. The CDR3 is made up of 16 amino acids. Per the germline V gene, CDR1 is LNHDA and CDR2 is SQIVND (reference sequence). CDR3 DNA: TGTGCCAGTAGTATAGGCGGGACGGGACGGATTTACGAGCAGTACTTC. It codes for CASSIGGTGRIYEQYF. The entire variable domain, with the rest obtained from reference TRBV19 and TRBJ2-7, is as follows: DGGITQSPKYLFRKEGQNVTLSCEQNLNHDAMYWYRQDPGQGLRLIYYSQIVNDFQKGDIAEGYSVSREKKESFPLTVTSAQKNPTAFYLCASSIGGTGRIYEQYFGPGTRLTVT.

The gene calls are TRBV30 and TRBJ1-5; D is ambiguous. Per germline, CDR1 GTSNPN and CDR2 SVGIG (reference sequence). CDR3 length: 14 amino acids. V dropped 1 base and J dropped 4 bases, with 11 bases sitting between them. The CDR3 DNA sequence: TGTGCCTGGAGTGCCCCCGTGGCAAATCAGCCCCAGCATTTT. Amino acids: CAWSAPVANQPQHF.

The V and J genes are TRBV7-2 and TRBJ1-2; 8 positions agree with TRBD1. The junction had 5 bases not matched to a gene; V was cut back by 0 bases and J by 8 bases. The CDR3 is 14 amino acids. In germline, CDR1 is SGHTA, CDR2 FQGNSA. The CDR3 coding sequence is TGTGCCAGCAGCTTAGCGCCAGACAGGGGCGGCTACACCTTC. This codes for CASSLAPDRGGYTF.

The chain is built from TRBV21-1 and TRBJ2-1; TRBD2 is the table's D call and was not checked against the DNA. TRBV21-1 is flagged as a pseudogene. The CDR3 length is 16 residues. CDR3 protein: CASSKVSLAGTNEQFF. The CDR3 nucleotides read TGTGCCAGCAGCAAAGTCAGTCTAGCGGGTACCAATGAGCAGTTCTTC.

The J gene is TRBJ1-1, the V gene TRBV5-8, with unresolved D. Looked up from germline, CDR1 is SGHTS and CDR2 is YDEGEE. This CDR3 has 14 amino acids. The V end lost 2 bases, the J end lost 1 base, and 9 bases lay between the germline ends. The CDR3 DNA reads as TGTGCCAGCAGCTTAACTCTCGCGAACACTGAAGCTTTCTTT. Protein sequence: CASSLTLANTEAFF.

This chain joins TRBV6-5 and TRBJ2-2; tentative D call: TRBD2 (6 bases). With 8 bases removed from V and 7 bases from J, the gap between germline ends came to 14 bases. Germline V gene data show CDR1 as MNHEY and CDR2 as SVGAGI. The CDR3 covers 13 residues. CDR3: CASRDPGGGELFF. In DNA, the CDR3 is TGTGCCAGCCGGGACCCCGGGGGCGGGGAGCTGTTTTTT.

The chain carries TRBV15 and TRBJ2-2, with 8 positions matching TRBD1. The CDR3 covers 14 residues. The V gene's germline CDR1 is LNHNV and CDR2 YYDKDF (reference sequence). Trimming removed 4 bases from V and 6 bases from J; junction bases left unmatched: 4. For the CDR3, the DNA is TGTGCCACCAGCACCAGGGGGCGGGCCGGGGAGCTGTTTTTT. The encoded protein is CATSTRGRAGELFF.

V and J are TRBV4-3 and TRBJ2-1; perhaps TRBD1 as D (6 bases). The CDR3 loop spans 17 amino acids. The V end was cut by 0 bases, the J end by 5 bases, with 17 bases between. From germline, CDR1 is LGHNA and CDR2 YSLEER. The CDR3 nucleotides are TGCGCCAGCAGCCAAGATTGGGGGCTCCGAGCCAACAATGAGCAGTTCTTC. The encoded protein is CASSQDWGLRANNEQFF.

The chain recombines TRBV2 with TRBJ2-7, with D tentatively TRBD1 (5 bases). This CDR3 is built from 13 residues. The V gene's germline CDR1 is SNHLY and CDR2 FYNNEI. The ends were cut back, 6 bases at V and 2 bases at J, with 11 bases in the middle. CDR3 DNA sequence: TGTGCCAGCAGGGTGACAGCTGCCTACGAGCAGTACTTC. Translation gives CASRVTAAYEQYF. Complete variable domain (other parts from reference TRBV2 and TRBJ2-7): EPEVTQTPSHQVTQMGQEVILRCVPISNHLYFYWYRQILGQKVEFLVSFYNNEISEKSEIFDDQFSVERPDGSNFTLKIRSTKLEDSAMYFCASRVTAAYEQYFGPGTRLTVT.

The chain joins TRBV5-1 to TRBJ1-3, with D possibly TRBD1 on 5 matching bases. Between the trimmed V and J ends, which lost 0 bases and 3 bases, there was a span of 10 bases. The germline CDR1 and CDR2 sequences are SGHRS and YFSETQ. The CDR3 has 15 amino acids. This CDR3 is CASSLEPGHGNTIYF. For the CDR3, the DNA is TGCGCCAGCAGCTTGGAACCAGGGCATGGAAACACCATATATTTT. Supplemented by reference TRBV5-1 and TRBJ1-3, the full variable domain reads KAGVTQTPRYLIKTRGQQVTLSCSPISGHRSVSWYQQTPGQGLQFLFEYFSETQRNKGNFPGRFSGRQFSNSRSEMNVSTLELGDSALYLCASSLEPGHGNTIYFGEGSWLTVV.

The V and J genes are TRBV19 and TRBJ2-7; D gene unclear. The CDR3 extends over 11 amino acids. The germline gives CDR1 LNHDA, CDR2 SQIVND (reference sequence). V was clipped by 5 bases and J by 1 base, with 3 bases between them. This CDR3 is CASSSSYEQYF. The CDR3 bases are TGTGCCAGTAGTTCATCCTACGAGCAGTACTTC.

The chain joins TRBV9 to TRBJ2-1; 8 bases agree with TRBD2. The germline V gene encodes CDR1 SGDLS and CDR2 YYNGEE. This CDR3 region has 14 residues. The J segment lost 14 bases and the V segment lost 2 bases, leaving 12 bases of the junction unmatched. CDR3 nucleotide sequence: TGTGCCAGCAGCGTCGGAGGAGCGGGAGTCTCAGAGTTCTTC. Residues: CASSVGGAGVSEFF.

The V and J genes are TRBV12-5 and TRBJ1-2; the match to TRBD1 covers 7 bases. CDR1 is LGHNT, CDR2 FRNRAP, per germline. J gave up 4 bases and V 2 bases, and 7 bases lay outside the gene matches. CDR3 length: 15 amino acids. The CDR3 sequence: CASGLPTGESYGYTF. Here the CDR3 DNA reads TGTGCTAGTGGTTTGCCCACAGGGGAAAGCTATGGCTACACCTTC.

This clone was seen a few times. The chain links TRBV19 to TRBJ1-2, with 7 bases lining up with TRBD1. From germline, CDR1 is LNHDA and CDR2 SQIVND (reference sequence). V was clipped by 7 bases and J by 6 bases; unmatched bases: 8. The CDR3 runs 13 residues. This CDR3 is CASTAGQPNGYTF. The CDR3 nucleotides read TGTGCCAGTACCGCGGGACAGCCGAATGGCTACACCTTC.

The V and J genes are TRBV14 and TRBJ2-5; the D is unclear. The V end was cut by 4 bases, the J end by 0 bases, with 12 bases between. Germline CDR1 and CDR2: SGHDN and FVKESK. CDR3 length: 15 amino acids. The CDR3 DNA is TGTGCCAGCAGCCCTCTTTCAGGAAACCAAGAGACCCAGTACTTC. Its translation is CASSPLSGNQETQYF.

The genes are TRBV2 and TRBJ2-7; TRBD1 aligns across 9 bases. Germline V CDR1 and CDR2: SNHLY, FYNNEI. V trimming: 4 bases; J trimming: 3 bases; junction bases outside the gene matches: 4. The CDR3 is made up of 14 amino acids. CDR3 sequence: CASSVGTGYYEQYF. The CDR3 nucleotides are TGTGCCAGCAGTGTGGGGACAGGGTACTACGAGCAGTACTTC.

The chain couples TRBV30 to TRBJ1-5; 9 bases agree with TRBD1. This CDR3 is built from 14 residues. V was pared by 4 bases and J by 6 bases, with 7 bases of the junction left unmatched. CDR1 GTSNPN and CDR2 SVGIG come from the germline V gene (reference sequence). The DNA for the CDR3 is TGTGCCTGGACCACAGGGGGCAAGGGTCAGCCCCAGCATTTT. Translating gives CAWTTGGKGQPQHF.

J is TRBJ1-4 and V is TRBV24-1; D is possibly TRBD1 (6 bases). Germline CDR1 and CDR2: KGHDR and SFDVKD. V lost 4 bases and J 7 bases, leaving 15 bases between the germline ends. The CDR3 spans 15 residues. CDR3 coding DNA: TGTGCCACCAGTGAGGGGTCGCAGGGGAGTGAAAAACTGTTTTTT. Encoded protein: CATSEGSQGSEKLFF.

The chain is built from TRBV9 and TRBJ2-3; 10 positions match TRBD1. Germline lookup yields CDR1 SGDLS and CDR2 YYNGEE. The CDR3 spans 14 residues. Germline trimming cut 3 bases from V and 5 bases from J; bases unmatched to any gene: 3. This CDR3 is CASSAGTGEDTQYF. In DNA form, the CDR3 reads TGTGCCAGCAGCGCCGGGACAGGGGAAGATACGCAGTATTTT.

The genes are TRBV6-5 and TRBJ2-2; 8 nucleotides match TRBD1. CDR1 is MNHEY and CDR2 is SVGAGI in the germline V gene. The CDR3 is 15 residues long. V trimming: 5 bases; J trimming: 1 base; junction bases outside the gene matches: 3. The CDR3 DNA sequence: TGTGCCAGCAGTACACAGGGGGGGAACACCGGGGAGCTGTTTTTT. The encoded protein is CASSTQGGNTGELFF.

This clone was found once. This chain joins TRBV4-1 and TRBJ1-4, with a weak D call TRBD1 (6 bases). V shed 4 bases and J shed 8 bases, with 20 bases lying between them. This CDR3 region has 16 residues. Germline V gives CDR1 MGHRA, CDR2 YSYEKL. DNA of the CDR3: TGCGCCAGCAGCCCCATAGAGAGGGGGATTGGGGAAAAACTGTTTTTT. Protein product: CASSPIERGIGEKLFF.

This clone was seen just once. This sequence joins TRBV4-1 and TRBJ2-1, with a weak D call TRBD1 (6 bases). V dropped 2 bases and J dropped 5 bases, with 10 bases sitting between them. Germline values: CDR1 MGHRA, CDR2 YSYEKL. The CDR3 runs 14 residues. The CDR3 sequence is CASSQRQGHNEQFF. CDR3 in DNA: TGCGCCAGCAGCCAACGCCAGGGGCACAATGAGCAGTTCTTC.

V usage is TRBV4-3 and J usage is TRBJ1-2; 8 nucleotides line up with TRBD1. Per germline, CDR1 LGHNA and CDR2 YSLEER. The CDR3 is made up of 14 amino acids. Trimming took 0 bases from V and 3 from J; bases not matched to a gene: 0. Here the CDR3 reads CASSQETGDYGYTF. DNA of the CDR3: TGCGCCAGCAGCCAAGAGACAGGGGACTATGGCTACACCTTC.

There are a few counts of this clone. The chain joins TRBV6-5 to TRBJ1-1; the match to TRBD1 covers 7 bases. Germline assignment: CDR1 MNHEY and CDR2 SVGAGI. V trimming: 0 bases; J trimming: 6 bases; junction bases outside the gene matches: 7. This CDR3 has 15 amino acids. CDR3 nucleotide sequence: TGTGCCAGCAGTTACTCGGGACAGCCTGCCCCTGAAGCTTTCTTT. It encodes CASSYSGQPAPEAFF.

This sequence joins TRBV7-9 and TRBJ2-3; D is unclear. This CDR3 has 16 residues. Germline lookup yields CDR1 SEHNR and CDR2 FQNEAQ (reference sequence). The germline V and J ends were trimmed by 5 bases and 0 bases, with 15 bases remaining between them. The DNA of the CDR3 is TGTGCCAGCAGCCCCCCCGTTCTAATTAGCACAGATACGCAGTATTTT. Amino acids: CASSPPVLISTDTQYF. The full variable domain, rest sourced from reference TRBV7-9 and TRBJ2-3, is DTGVSQNPRHKITKRGQNVTFRCDPISEHNRLYWYRQTLGQGPEFLTYFQNEAQLEKSRLLSDRFSAERPKGSFSTLEIQRTEQGDSAMYLCASSPPVLISTDTQYFGPGTRLTVL.

The J gene is TRBJ2-5, the V gene TRBV3-1 (or the pseudogene TRBV3-2); D is perhaps TRBD2 (6 bases). V was shortened by 0 bases and J by 5 bases, with 16 bases between the two germline ends. CDR3 length: 16 amino acids. Germline values: CDR1 LGHDT, CDR2 YNNKEL (reference sequence). As DNA, the CDR3 is TGTGCCAGCAGCCAAGAAGGAAGAGGGGCGGGGGAGACCCAGTACTTC. Amino acids: CASSQEGRGAGETQYF.

As concerns this clone: Other nucleotide sequences from this sample produce the same CDR3. The rearrangement uses TRBV5-1 and TRBJ1-2; 10 nucleotides line up with TRBD1. The CDR3 loop spans 14 amino acids. Germline assignment: CDR1 SGHRS and CDR2 YFSETQ. Trimming removed 3 bases from V and 4 bases from J; junction bases left unmatched: 3. CDR3 nucleotide sequence: TGCGCCAGCAGCTCGGACAGGGGGGGCTATGGCTACACCTTC. Translation: CASSSDRGGYGYTF. Full variable domain (missing parts from reference TRBV5-1 and TRBJ1-2): KAGVTQTPRYLIKTRGQQVTLSCSPISGHRSVSWYQQTPGQGLQFLFEYFSETQRNKGNFPGRFSGRQFSNSRSEMNVSTLELGDSALYLCASSSDRGGYGYTFGSGTRLTVV.